A single sample gave rise to the 28 T cell receptor beta chains below, sequenced in a study of OX40 agonist ivuxolimab in advanced cancers. Clones were sequenced by immunoSEQ multiplex PCR, and TCRdb holds only the in-frame ones, with some missing. The table shows around 76,000 clones, with nearly 95% occurring only once. The sample was CD4+ or CD8+ T cells sorted from blood, taken in a trial of the OX40 agonist ivuxolimab. The receptors come from an adult with an advanced solid tumor such as melanoma, head and neck, liver or kidney cancer.

V and J are TRBV6-6 and TRBJ1-3, with a possible D match to TRBD1 (5 bases). Germline CDR1 and CDR2: MNHNY and SVGAGI (reference sequence). Trimming took off 6 bases at V and 2 bases at J, with 14 bases between the two ends. The CDR3 length is 15 residues. This CDR3 reads CASRLDSGPGNTIYF. In DNA, the CDR3 is TGTGCCAGCAGGCTCGACAGTGGCCCTGGAAACACCATATATTTT.

The chain combines TRBV11-2 with TRBJ1-4, with D unresolved. Per germline, CDR1 SGHAT and CDR2 FQNNGV. Trimming removed 5 bases at V and 1 base at J, with 14 bases between. This CDR3 spans 16 amino acids. The CDR3 loop reads CASSTPSGGTNEKLFF. In nucleotides, the CDR3 is TGTGCCAGCAGCACCCCATCGGGAGGAACTAATGAAAAACTGTTTTTT.

CDR3 DNA: TGTGCCAGCAGCTTAGGGGCCGAGACCGTGAGCGAGCAGTTCTTC. Translation: CASSLGAETVSEQFF. This chain connects TRBV7-7 to TRBJ2-1; no definite D call. Deletions cut 1 base from V and 10 bases from J, with 17 bases between. The CDR3 has 15 residues. Germline CDR1 and CDR2: SSHAT and FNYEAQ (reference sequence).

The sample holds one count of this clone. The J gene is TRBJ2-2, the V gene TRBV27, with a possible D match to TRBD1 (6 bases). V lost 6 bases and J 6 bases, leaving 14 bases between the germline ends. This CDR3 has 14 residues. Germline V gives CDR1 MNHEY, CDR2 SMNVEV (reference sequence). The CDR3 nucleotides are TGTGCCAGCAGCCTAGGGGGTCGCGCCGGGGAGCTGTTTTTT. It translates to CASSLGGRAGELFF.

V is TRBV7-9 and J is TRBJ1-2; D is ambiguous. This CDR3 spans 13 amino acids. From germline, CDR1 is SEHNR and CDR2 FQNEAQ (reference sequence). The V end lost 6 bases, the J end lost 1 base, and 9 bases lay between the germline ends. This chain's CDR3 is CASRKGLNYGYTF. In nucleotides, the CDR3 is TGTGCCAGCAGGAAGGGCCTTAACTATGGCTACACCTTC.

The chain uses TRBV12-5 and TRBJ1-5; TRBD1 is a possible D gene (5 bases). V was clipped by 0 bases and J by 0 bases, with 15 bases between them. The CDR3 runs 18 residues. Germline values: CDR1 LGHNT, CDR2 FRNRAP. CDR3 bases: TGTGCTAGTGGTTTGGTAGATACAGGCAGTGTTAGCAATCAGCCCCAGCATTTT. It yields the protein CASGLVDTGSVSNQPQHF.

The chain is built from TRBV28 and TRBJ1-5, with 7 positions matching TRBD1. This CDR3 spans 14 amino acids. Trimming removed 8 bases from V and 3 bases from J; junction bases left unmatched: 7. CDR1 and CDR2 (germline): MDHEN, SYDVKM. The CDR3 sequence is CASRRGLPNQPQHF. The CDR3 DNA follows: TGTGCCAGCCGGAGGGGGCTACCCAATCAGCCCCAGCATTTT.

The chain is built from TRBV5-1 and TRBJ1-3; no reliable D call. Trimming stripped 0 bases from V and 4 bases from J, with 2 bases between. Germline CDR1 SGHRS, CDR2 YFSETQ. The CDR3 extends over 12 amino acids. In DNA, the CDR3 is TGCGCCAGCAGCTTGGCCGGAAACACCATATATTTT. Protein product: CASSLAGNTIYF.

The V and J genes are TRBV6-6 and TRBJ2-7; TRBD2 matches at 8 bases. This CDR3 has 16 amino acids. Germline CDR1 is MNHNY and CDR2 is SVGAGI (reference sequence). Trimming took 5 bases from V and 3 from J; bases not matched to a gene: 12. CDR3 sequence (DNA): TGTGCCAGCAGTCTCCACCAGCGGGGGCCGAGCTACGAGCAGTACTTC. Amino acids: CASSLHQRGPSYEQYF.

The V call is TRBV27, the J call TRBJ2-3; D gene unclear. CDR1 MNHEY and CDR2 SMNVEV come from the germline V gene (reference sequence). The V and J ends lost 3 bases and 4 bases respectively, with 5 bases between them. This CDR3 is 12 amino acids long. This chain's CDR3 is CASSFGADTQYF. The DNA for the CDR3 is TGTGCCAGCAGTTTTGGAGCAGATACGCAGTATTTT.

This sequence joins TRBV5-4 and TRBJ2-7; 7 bases align to TRBD2. The J segment lost 7 bases and the V segment lost 2 bases, leaving 3 bases of the junction unmatched. The CDR3 length is 12 residues. CDR1 and CDR2 from the germline V gene are SGHNT and YYREEE (reference sequence). DNA of the CDR3: TGTGCCAGCAGCTTAGGGAGGGATGAGCAGTACTTC. This gives the protein CASSLGRDEQYF.

The chain carries TRBV7-9 and TRBJ1-4; possible D gene TRBD1, 5 bases. The V and J ends lost 4 bases and 6 bases respectively, with 21 bases between them. This CDR3 is 17 amino acids long. Germline-derived CDR1 and CDR2 are SEHNR and FQNEAQ (reference sequence). CDR3 sequence: CASSSEPTGPLDEKLFF. The CDR3 DNA sequence: TGTGCCAGCAGCTCCGAGCCAACGGGACCTCTGGATGAAAAACTGTTTTTT.

The chain has TRBV7-9 and TRBJ1-6; D ambiguous. From germline, CDR1 is SEHNR and CDR2 FQNEAQ (reference sequence). The CDR3 loop spans 12 amino acids. Trimming stripped 5 bases from V and 8 bases from J, with 7 bases between. The CDR3 nucleotides are TGTGCCAGCAGCCTCCAAGATTCACCCCTCCACTTT. Its translation: CASSLQDSPLHF.

This clone has a single count. The chain uses TRBV6-5 and TRBJ2-3; either TRBD1 or TRBD2 may fit D (8 bases each). The CDR3 consists of 15 residues. Germline assignment: CDR1 MNHEY and CDR2 SVGAGI. V was trimmed by 6 bases and J by 4 bases, leaving 17 bases between them. CDR3 bases: TGTGCCAGCAGCTCCGGACAGGGACTAGCAGATACGCAGTATTTT. This encodes CASSSGQGLADTQYF.

J is TRBJ2-2 and V is TRBV7-3; D perhaps matches TRBD2 (5 bases). The length of the CDR3 is 14 residues. The ends were cut back, 5 bases at V and 1 base at J, with 8 bases in the middle. Germline V gene lookup returns CDR1 SGHTA and CDR2 FQGTGA. DNA for the CDR3: TGTGCCAGCAGCCTGGACTGGAACACCGGGGAGCTGTTTTTT. It translates to CASSLDWNTGELFF.

The rearrangement links TRBV7-9 to TRBJ2-1; D uncertain. V dropped 4 bases and J dropped 0 bases, with 10 bases sitting between them. CDR3 length equals 15 residues. Germline lookup yields CDR1 SEHNR and CDR2 FQNEAQ (reference sequence). DNA of the CDR3: TGTGCCAGCAGCTCCGACCGTAGCTCCTACAATGAGCAGTTCTTC. Its protein is CASSSDRSSYNEQFF.

V and J are TRBV27 and TRBJ1-5, with 7 bases lining up with TRBD1. Germline trimming cut 4 bases from V and 5 bases from J; bases unmatched to any gene: 5. Per germline, CDR1 MNHEY and CDR2 SMNVEV (reference sequence). The CDR3 extends over 14 amino acids. CDR3 nucleotide sequence: TGTGCCAGCAGTTCCCAGGGGGTCTATCAGCCCCAGCATTTT. Protein product: CASSSQGVYQPQHF.

This rearrangement joins TRBV6-5 to TRBJ2-7; possibly TRBD1 for D (6 bases). This CDR3 has 11 amino acids. In germline, CDR1 is MNHEY, CDR2 SVGAGI. V dropped 4 bases and J dropped 6 bases, with 7 bases sitting between them. The chain's CDR3 is CASSFRGEQYF. CDR3 coding DNA: TGTGCCAGCAGTTTCAGGGGCGAGCAGTACTTC.

This chain joins TRBV28 and TRBJ2-2, with D perhaps matching TRBD1 or TRBD2 (5 bases each). CDR1 and CDR2 (germline): MDHEN, SYDVKM. CDR3 length equals 14 residues. V was clipped by 3 bases and J by 3 bases, with 8 bases between them. CDR3 sequence: CASSFGADTGELFF. The CDR3 DNA reads as TGTGCCAGCAGTTTCGGGGCCGACACCGGGGAGCTGTTTTTT.

This chain connects TRBV5-1 to TRBJ1-2; TRBD1 matches 9 bases. The V segment lost 5 bases and the J segment 13 bases; nucleotides outside the gene matches: 15. CDR3 size: 14 residues. The germline gives CDR1 SGHRS, CDR2 YFSETQ. The CDR3 sequence: CASSYGWGQGFCTF. The CDR3 coding sequence is TGCGCCAGCAGTTATGGATGGGGACAGGGCTTTTGCACCTTC.

The chain combines TRBV6-5 with TRBJ1-1; no reliable D call. V was pared by 0 bases and J by 3 bases, with 11 bases between. CDR1 MNHEY and CDR2 SVGAGI come from the germline V gene. The CDR3 is 15 residues long. The DNA of the CDR3 is TGTGCCAGCAGTTACTCGTTTCCAGAGGACACTGAAGCTTTCTTT. Amino acids: CASSYSFPEDTEAFF.

The chain has TRBV13 and TRBJ2-3, with 10 bases identical to TRBD2. The CDR3 extends over 18 amino acids. CDR1 PRHDT and CDR2 FYEKMQ come from the germline V gene (reference sequence). V shed 4 bases, J shed 4 bases, and the junction held 14 bases outside the gene matches. In nucleotides, the CDR3 is TGTGCCAGCAGCTCCGGAGAAGCTAGCGGGGGCCGGCCAGATACGCAGTATTTT. This gives the protein CASSSGEASGGRPDTQYF.

J is TRBJ2-7 and V is TRBV7-9, with D unresolved. With 2 bases removed from V and 6 bases from J, the gap between germline ends came to 14 bases. CDR1 is SEHNR, CDR2 FQNEAQ, per germline (reference sequence). The CDR3 length is 14 residues. The CDR3 sequence: CASSLRREAREQYF. Here the CDR3 DNA reads TGTGCCAGCAGCTTACGTAGGGAAGCGCGCGAGCAGTACTTC.

The gene calls are TRBV7-9 and TRBJ2-1; D gene uncertain. The germline gives CDR1 SEHNR, CDR2 FQNEAQ (reference sequence). V was clipped by 2 bases and J by 0 bases, with 14 bases between them. The CDR3 spans 17 residues. DNA for the CDR3: TGTGCCAGCAGCTTATTGGTGACGGAGAGCTCCTACAATGAGCAGTTCTTC. Its translation: CASSLLVTESSYNEQFF.

A single count supports this clone. V and J are TRBV4-1 and TRBJ1-1; a possible D gene is TRBD1 (5 bases). The CDR3 is 14 amino acids. The germline V gene has CDR1 MGHRA and CDR2 YSYEKL. Trimming pared 3 bases from V and 7 bases from J, leaving 15 bases between. The chain's CDR3 is CASSHPGQALEAFF. CDR3 DNA: TGCGCCAGCAGCCACCCCGGACAAGCTCTTGAAGCTTTCTTT.

The chain couples TRBV5-1 to TRBJ2-7; 8 bases line up with TRBD2. The CDR3 is 14 residues long. V lost 2 bases to trimming and J lost 0 bases; unmatched junction nucleotides: 1. The germline CDR1 and CDR2 sequences are SGHRS and YFSETQ. The CDR3: CASSLGLASYEQYF. CDR3 sequence (DNA): TGCGCCAGCAGCTTAGGACTAGCCTCCTACGAGCAGTACTTC.

J is TRBJ2-5 and V is TRBV2, with a tentative D call TRBD1 (5 bases). The CDR3 has 12 amino acids. CDR1 SNHLY and CDR2 FYNNEI come from the germline V gene. Trimming shortened V by 5 bases and J by 7 bases, and 11 bases separated the two germline ends. The CDR3 is CASSPGLGTQYF. The CDR3 DNA reads as TGTGCCAGCAGTCCAGGGTTAGGGACCCAGTACTTC.

The V and J genes are TRBV19 and TRBJ2-2; 7 bases agree with TRBD1. This CDR3 region has 18 residues. The germline V gene has CDR1 LNHDA and CDR2 SQIVND (reference sequence). V shed 3 bases, J shed 6 bases, and the junction held 16 bases outside the gene matches. CDR3 in amino acids: CASSIAPLDRVWSGELFF. The DNA of the CDR3 is TGTGCCAGTAGTATCGCCCCCCTCGACAGGGTGTGGTCCGGGGAGCTGTTTTTT. Variable domain in full (rest from reference TRBV19 and TRBJ2-2): DGGITQSPKYLFRKEGQNVTLSCEQNLNHDAMYWYRQDPGQGLRLIYYSQIVNDFQKGDIAEGYSVSREKKESFPLTVTSAQKNPTAFYLCASSIAPLDRVWSGELFFGEGSRLTVL.